This note documents a single T cell receptor beta chain sequence. Its antigen remains unidentified. The sample comes from a study of cytomegalovirus exposure and HLA in healthy donors. Whole-study findings and limits: Within the data, a cluster of highly shared sequence variants was likely a sequencing artifact. In a later analysis, DRB1 alleles had the most associated TCRs; HLA-C alleles the fewest.

The primer mix had 60 Vbeta and 13 Jbeta primers. Using immunoSEQ multiplex PCR, the repertoire was profiled, and TCRdb retains in-frame clones only, with some absent. This sample yields about 160,000 clones, of which 60% to 85% are seen a single time; 1.1% to 1.5% belongs to the top ten. V shed 8 bases, J shed 3 bases, and the junction held 5 bases outside the gene matches. Germline V gives CDR1 MNHNS, CDR2 SASEGT. The CDR3 length is 14 residues. The TCR originated in a woman aged 25 to 45 in good health and CMV-seronegative. Sequencing was carried out using PBMCs. V is TRBV6-1 and J is TRBJ1-5, with 9 bases identical to TRBD1. Written as DNA, the CDR3 is TGTGCCAGCTCGCACAGGGGGCTCAATCAGCCCCAGCATTTT. Its translation: CASSHRGLNQPQHF.